The text below deals with one T cell receptor beta chain. Its antigen is not known. Germline CDR1 SGHTA, CDR2 FQGNSA. V shed 3 bases, J shed 0 bases, and the junction held 6 bases outside the gene matches. The CDR3 consists of 18 residues. This record comes from a study of cytomegalovirus exposure and HLA in healthy donors. Findings and limits, study-wide: Within the 100 to 150 validation repertoires, first-cohort TCR clusters tended to co-occur, according to a later analysis. Most sequenced TCRs were rare (though some public TCRs occurred in many donors).

The donors belonged to the approximately 120-subject validation cohort, separate from the roughly 600-subject first cohort. The method was immunoSEQ multiplex PCR; TCRdb's version includes in-frame clones alone and lacks a portion of them. The table lists some 100,000 clones, approximately 90% of them singletons, with about 1.8% in the top ten. Sequenced sample: PBMCs. The chain uses TRBV7-2 and TRBJ2-6, with 9 bases aligning to TRBD1. The receptor comes from a man between 18 and 29 years old in good health and CMV-seronegative. The CDR3: CASSFSGQGSSGANVLTF. For the CDR3, the DNA is TGTGCCAGCAGCTTTTCGGGACAGGGTAGCTCTGGGGCCAACGTCCTGACTTTC.